One and the same sample provided the 10 T cell receptor beta chains below, sequenced in a study of T-cell memory formation after mild COVID-19. One entry per CDR3 protein results from TCRdb running MiXCR on the 5' RACE reads. The table includes 90,000 to 120,000 distinct CDR3 sequences, 11% detected once. The specimen sequenced was PBMCs or a T cell subset sorted from them (not recorded which). The receptor source for this set is a young man who had mild COVID-19 (a few samples of this study predate the infection). Cell type and time point are not known.

This clonotype has only a few counts. This chain links TRBV23-1 with TRBJ2-2; 8 bases fit TRBD1. TRBV23-1 is given ORF status, its function remaining uncertain. V was pared by 2 bases and J by 7 bases, with 9 bases of the junction left unmatched. The CDR3 runs to 16 residues. CDR3 amino acids: CASSQPRQGRHGELFF. The CDR3 region has the DNA TGCGCCAGCAGTCAACCAAGACAGGGGCGGCACGGGGAGCTGTTTTTT.

The rearrangement joins TRBV6-2 or TRBV6-3 to TRBJ2-3; TRBD2 aligns across 7 bases. V was clipped by 6 bases and J by 6 bases; unmatched bases: 9. Germline CDR1 MNHEY, CDR2 SVGEGT. This CDR3 is 14 amino acids long. CDR3: CASSLTTSVDTQYF. CDR3 DNA: TGTGCCAGCAGCCTTACTACTAGCGTTGATACGCAGTATTTT.

This clonotype has just a few counts. The rearrangement uses TRBV6-1 and TRBJ2-7; 10 bases map to TRBD1. The V gene's germline CDR1 is MNHNS and CDR2 SASEGT. This CDR3 has 15 amino acids. The V gene end was trimmed by 6 bases and the J gene end by 0 bases; junction bases not matched to a gene: 5. The CDR3 DNA is TGTGCCAGCAGACTAAGGACAGGGGGCTCCTACGAGCAGTACTTC. Its protein product is CASRLRTGGSYEQYF.

This clonotype was seen a handful of times. This rearrangement joins TRBV4-1 to TRBJ1-3, with TRBD1 matching over 7 bases. After removal of 1 base from V and 2 bases from J, the junction contained 2 bases not matched to a gene. CDR1 is MGHRA and CDR2 is YSYEKL in the germline V gene. The CDR3 runs to 15 residues. In DNA, the CDR3 is TGCGCCAGCAGCCAAGGGACAGGCCCTGGAAACACCATATATTTT. Translating gives CASSQGTGPGNTIYF.

The V gene is TRBV28, the J gene TRBJ2-1; D gene uncertain. Trimming removed 5 bases at V and 0 bases at J, with 5 bases between. Germline lookup yields CDR1 MDHEN and CDR2 SYDVKM. The CDR3 runs to 13 residues. The DNA of the CDR3 is TGTGCCAGCAGTATCCGCTCCTACAATGAGCAGTTCTTC. Translated: CASSIRSYNEQFF.

In this sample, this clonotype turned up a few times. CDR3 DNA: TGTGCCAGCCGGACGCAAGAGACCCAGTACTTC. Its protein product is CASRTQETQYF. V gene TRBV2 combines with J gene TRBJ2-5; the D is unclear. The V and J ends lost 8 bases and 2 bases respectively, with 6 bases between them. CDR1 and CDR2 (germline): SNHLY, FYNNEI. The CDR3 spans 11 residues.

V gene TRBV7-2 combines with J gene TRBJ2-7; either TRBD1 or TRBD2 may supply D (6 bases each). V was clipped by 5 bases and J by 2 bases, with 16 bases between them. In germline, CDR1 is SGHTA, CDR2 FQGNSA. This CDR3 comprises 15 residues. The DNA of the CDR3 is TGTGCCAGCAGCCCGAGTAGGGGGGTCACCTACGAGCAGTACGTC. Translation gives CASSPSRGVTYEQYV.

This rearrangement joins TRBV28 to TRBJ1-6, with 8 bases matching TRBD1. This CDR3 has 15 residues. Germline V gene lookup returns CDR1 MDHEN and CDR2 SYDVKM. V shed 1 base and J 6 bases; nucleotides not matched to a gene: 2. The CDR3 DNA follows: TGTGCCAGCAGTTTATTCAGGGGGCTTAATTCACCCCTCCACTTT. Translation gives CASSLFRGLNSPLHF.

The chain recombines TRBV27 with TRBJ1-1, with 7 positions matching TRBD1. The CDR3 has 15 residues. The trim removed 5 bases at V and 0 bases at J, leaving 6 bases unmatched. CDR1 is MNHEY, CDR2 SMNVEV, per germline (reference sequence). The CDR3 region is CASSTRDSMNTEAFF. The CDR3 DNA is TGTGCCAGCAGTACCCGGGACAGCATGAACACTGAAGCTTTCTTT.

This clonotype was recorded a few times. The genes are TRBV9 and TRBJ2-3, with no clear D. Deletions cut 0 bases from V and 0 bases from J, with 11 bases between. The length of the CDR3 is 16 residues. Germline V gene sequence: CDR1 SGDLS, CDR2 YYNGEE. The CDR3 nucleotides read TGTGCCAGCAGCGTAGGAACCGCGAGGAGCACAGATACGCAGTATTTT. Residues: CASSVGTARSTDTQYF. Filled out from reference TRBV9 and TRBJ2-3, the complete variable domain reads DSGVTQTPKHLITATGQRVTLRCSPRSGDLSVYWYQQSLDQGLQFLIQYYNGEERAKGNILERFSAQQFPDLHSELNLSSLELGDSALYFCASSVGTARSTDTQYFGPGTRLTVL.